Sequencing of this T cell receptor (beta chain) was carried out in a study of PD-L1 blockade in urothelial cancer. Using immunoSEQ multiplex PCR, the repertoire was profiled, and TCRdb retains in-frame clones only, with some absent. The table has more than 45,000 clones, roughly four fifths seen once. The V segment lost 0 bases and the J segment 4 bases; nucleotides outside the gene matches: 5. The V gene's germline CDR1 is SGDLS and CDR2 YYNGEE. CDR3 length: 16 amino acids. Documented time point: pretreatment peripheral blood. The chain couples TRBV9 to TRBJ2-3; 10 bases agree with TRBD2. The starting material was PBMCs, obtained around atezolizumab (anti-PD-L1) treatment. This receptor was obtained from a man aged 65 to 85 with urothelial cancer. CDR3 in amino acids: CASSVGLAGAADTQYF. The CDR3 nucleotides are TGTGCCAGCAGCGTAGGGCTAGCGGGAGCCGCAGATACGCAGTATTTT. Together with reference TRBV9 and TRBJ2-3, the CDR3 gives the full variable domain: DSGVTQTPKHLITATGQRVTLRCSPRSGDLSVYWYQQSLDQGLQFLIQYYNGEERAKGNILERFSAQQFPDLHSELNLSSLELGDSALYFCASSVGLAGAADTQYFGPGTRLTVL.